The rows below give T cell receptor beta chains drawn from one sample of a study of blood T cell repertoires in COVID-19. This table comes from immunoSEQ multiplex PCR, and its TCRdb copy is limited to in-frame clones, with some not included. The profile covers 190,000 or so clones, with 75% to 85% appearing a single time and about 9% taken by the ten largest. Sequenced sample: PBMCs or T cells enriched from blood (not recorded which). The source of these receptors is a man between 40 and 49 years old who had recovered from COVID-19. The CDR3 runs from the conserved cysteine through the conserved F or W. The D gene is left open where the match is weak. The size entry is marked missing in some rows and otherwise reads once, few, many or a size class.

J gene	V gene	D gene	clone size	CDR3 protein	CDR3 DNA
TRBJ1-4	TRBV2	.	.	CASTQNGKHNEKLFF	TGTGCCAGCACTCAGAACGGGAAACATAATGAAAAACTGTTTTTT
TRBJ2-2	TRBV27	.	.	CASKGTGELFF	TGTGCCAGCAAGGGGACCGGGGAGCTGTTTTTT
TRBJ2-3	TRBV5-1	TRBD2	.	CASSNSGGPDTQYF	TGCGCCAGCAGCAATAGCGGGGGACCAGATACGCAGTATTTT
TRBJ2-2	TRBV18	.	.	CASSTQVPRNTGELFF	TGTGCCAGCTCAACGCAGGTGCCCAGGAACACCGGGGAGCTGTTTTTT
TRBJ1-1	TRBV6-5	.	.	CASSYKAGFTEAFF	TGTGCCAGCAGTTACAAGGCAGGGTTCACTGAAGCTTTCTTT
TRBJ2-2	TRBV7-7	TRBD2	.	CASSPGTSGSTGELFF	TGTGCCAGCAGCCCCGGGACTAGCGGGAGTACCGGGGAGCTGTTTTTT
TRBJ1-2	TRBV19	TRBD1	.	CASSIAGTGGKNYGYTF	TGTGCCAGTAGTATAGCCGGGACAGGGGGGAAGAACTATGGCTACACCTTC
TRBJ1-1	TRBV7-2	.	.	CASSYLGGSTEAFF	TGTGCCAGCAGCTATTTGGGGGGATCCACTGAAGCTTTCTTT
TRBJ2-4	TRBV24-1	TRBD2	.	CATSDPGTSGFQYF	TGTGCCACCAGTGATCCCGGGACTAGCGGTTTTCAGTACTTC
TRBJ2-1	TRBV2	.	.	CASNPDLQGPPGEQFF	TGTGCCAGCAACCCGGATCTGCAGGGTCCGCCGGGTGAGCAGTTCTTC
TRBJ1-5	TRBV7-3	.	.	CASSSDRNQPQHF	TGTGCCAGCAGCTCAGACAGGAATCAGCCCCAGCATTTT
TRBJ2-5	TRBV12-3/TRBV12-4	.	.	CASSLAIGTQYF	TGTGCCAGCAGTTTAGCTATCGGGACCCAGTACTTC
TRBJ2-2	TRBV7-3	.	.	CASSSGTNTGELFF	TGTGCCAGCAGCTCCGGGACAAACACCGGGGAGCTGTTTTTT
TRBJ1-2	TRBV2	.	.	CASSPPTERKGYTF	TGTGCCAGCAGCCCCCCGACAGAAAGGAAAGGCTACACCTTC
TRBJ1-4	TRBV10-2	TRBD1	.	CASRGQGAEKLFF	TGCGCTAGCAGGGGACAGGGGGCTGAAAAACTGTTTTTT
TRBJ2-7	TRBV7-9	.	.	CASSLVVRGVSEQYF	TGTGCCAGCAGCTTAGTGGTCAGGGGTGTCAGCGAGCAGTACTTC
TRBJ1-2	TRBV7-6	.	.	CASSLAGAGDYGYTF	TGTGCCAGCAGCTTAGCTGGGGCAGGCGACTATGGCTACACCTTC
TRBJ1-4	TRBV11-2	.	few	CASSTYFATNEKLFF	TGTGCCAGCAGCACCTACTTTGCAACTAATGAAAAACTGTTTTTT
TRBJ1-5	TRBV6-5	TRBD1	.	CASSYRQGNQPQHF	TGTGCCAGCAGTTACAGACAGGGGAATCAGCCCCAGCATTTT
TRBJ2-1	TRBV6-5	.	.	CASSRGNEQFF	TGTGCCAGCAGTCGGGGCAATGAGCAGTTCTTC
TRBJ2-1	TRBV6-5	TRBD2	few	CASGSGRSYNEQFF	TGTGCCAGCGGTAGCGGGAGGTCCTACAATGAGCAGTTCTTC
TRBJ2-1	TRBV19	TRBD2	.	CASRPTSDYNEQFF	TGTGCCAGTAGACCCACTAGCGACTACAATGAGCAGTTCTTC
TRBJ2-7	TRBV7-3	TRBD1	.	CASSLWVGQGAEEQYF	TGTGCCAGCAGCTTATGGGTGGGACAGGGGGCGGAAGAGCAGTACTTC
TRBJ2-5	TRBV7-6	.	.	CASSLVPSVAGRARETQYF	TGTGCCAGCAGCTTAGTTCCTTCGGTCGCGGGTCGAGCAAGGGAGACCCAGTACTTC
TRBJ2-7	TRBV3-1/TRBV3-2	.	.	CASSPLPGGAPSYEQYF	TGTGCCAGCAGCCCCTTGCCTGGGGGGGCCCCATCCTACGAGCAGTACTTC
TRBJ1-5	TRBV27	TRBD1	.	CASSSTGYQPQHF	TGTGCCAGCAGCTCGACAGGGTACCAGCCCCAGCATTTT
TRBJ2-1	TRBV24-1	TRBD2	.	CATSDRSGLAGGPYNEQFF	TGTGCCACCAGTGACCGCTCGGGACTAGCGGGGGGGCCCTACAATGAGCAGTTCTTC
TRBJ1-2	TRBV29-1	.	.	CSVTAAGSGYGYTF	TGCAGCGTTACTGCGGCTGGTTCTGGCTATGGCTACACCTTC
TRBJ1-3	TRBV10-3	TRBD1	.	CAIRTYGTGGESSGNTIYF	TGTGCCATCAGGACATACGGGACAGGGGGTGAATCCTCTGGAAACACCATATATTTT